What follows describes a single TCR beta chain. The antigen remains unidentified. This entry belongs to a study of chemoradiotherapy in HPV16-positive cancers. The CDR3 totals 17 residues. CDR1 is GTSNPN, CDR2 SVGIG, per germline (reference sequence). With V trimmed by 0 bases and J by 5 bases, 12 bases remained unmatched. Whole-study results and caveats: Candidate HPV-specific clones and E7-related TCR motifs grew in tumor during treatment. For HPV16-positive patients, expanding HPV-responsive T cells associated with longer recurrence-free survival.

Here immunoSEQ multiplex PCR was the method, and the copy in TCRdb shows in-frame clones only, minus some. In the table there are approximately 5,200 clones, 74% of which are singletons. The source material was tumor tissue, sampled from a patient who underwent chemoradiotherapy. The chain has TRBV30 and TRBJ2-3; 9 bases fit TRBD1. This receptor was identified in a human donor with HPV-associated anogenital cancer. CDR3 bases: TGTGCCTGGAGTGTAAAAGGTACAGGGGGCATTAAAGATACGCAGTATTTT. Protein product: CAWSVKGTGGIKDTQYF.